A selection of T cell receptor beta chains follows, all from one sample in a study of cytomegalovirus exposure and HLA in healthy donors. The method was immunoSEQ multiplex PCR; TCRdb's version includes in-frame clones alone and lacks a portion of them. There are about 100,000 clones in the sample; around 77% occur only once, and about 6.8% lies in the top ten. The specimen was PBMCs. The receptors here all came from a man aged 25-40 years in good health and CMV-seronegative. The CDR3 runs from the conserved cysteine through the conserved F or W. Each record gives: D gene, J gene, V gene, clone size, CDR3 DNA, CDR3 protein. The D gene is left open where the match is weak. Clone size is given for some rows only: seen once, a few or many times, or a class if the clone is expanded.

d_call: .
j_call: TRBJ1-1
v_call: TRBV29-1
clone_size: .
cdr3_nt: TGCAGCGTTTACAGGAGAGAGACTGAAGCTTTCTTT
cdr3_aa: CSVYRRETEAFF

d_call: TRBD2
j_call: TRBJ2-5
v_call: TRBV6-1
clone_size: once
cdr3_nt: TGTGCCAGCAGAGACCCCGGGAGGGGCGAGACCCAGTACTTC
cdr3_aa: CASRDPGRGETQYF

d_call: .
j_call: TRBJ1-2
v_call: TRBV5-1
clone_size: .
cdr3_nt: TGCGCCAGCAGCTTGGGGGCTACAGGGATTCTCAATGGCTACACCTTC
cdr3_aa: CASSLGATGILNGYTF

d_call: .
j_call: TRBJ1-2
v_call: TRBV5-1
clone_size: .
cdr3_nt: TGCGCCAGCAGCTTGGTGCAGAACTATGGCTACACCTTC
cdr3_aa: CASSLVQNYGYTF

d_call: .
j_call: TRBJ1-1
v_call: TRBV2
clone_size: once
cdr3_nt: TGTGCCAGCATTTACAGTAATATTGAAGCTTTCTTT
cdr3_aa: CASIYSNIEAFF

d_call: TRBD1
j_call: TRBJ1-5
v_call: TRBV29-1
clone_size: .
cdr3_nt: TGCAGCGTTGGGACAGGGGGTGGTAATCAGCCCCAGCATTTT
cdr3_aa: CSVGTGGGNQPQHF

d_call: .
j_call: TRBJ1-2
v_call: TRBV6-1
clone_size: .
cdr3_nt: TGTGCCAGCAGCATTTTAAGCGGCTACACCTTC
cdr3_aa: CASSILSGYTF

d_call: .
j_call: TRBJ1-1
v_call: TRBV27
clone_size: .
cdr3_nt: TGTGCCAGCAGTTTAGGGGGGACCCTGGGGACTGAAGCTTTCTTT
cdr3_aa: CASSLGGTLGTEAFF

d_call: .
j_call: TRBJ2-7
v_call: TRBV18
clone_size: .
cdr3_nt: TGTGCCAGCTCACCAATAGGACACTCTACTTCCTACGAGCAGTACTTC
cdr3_aa: CASSPIGHSTSYEQYF

d_call: TRBD2
j_call: TRBJ2-1
v_call: TRBV27
clone_size: few
cdr3_nt: TGTGCCAGCAACTCGCCGGGACTAGCGGGCAATGAGCAGTTCTTC
cdr3_aa: CASNSPGLAGNEQFF

d_call: .
j_call: TRBJ2-3
v_call: TRBV5-1
clone_size: .
cdr3_nt: TGCGCCAGCAGCCTCTCGGGGTCTAGCACAGATACGCAGTATTTT
cdr3_aa: CASSLSGSSTDTQYF

d_call: .
j_call: TRBJ2-7
v_call: TRBV5-6
clone_size: .
cdr3_nt: TGTGCCAGCAGCGTAGTTCATAGGAGCTCCTACGAGCAGTACTTC
cdr3_aa: CASSVVHRSSYEQYF

d_call: TRBD1
j_call: TRBJ2-1
v_call: TRBV9
clone_size: .
cdr3_nt: TGTGCCAGCAGCGACCCGGGACAGGGAGGTTTCAATGAGCAGTTCTTC
cdr3_aa: CASSDPGQGGFNEQFF

d_call: .
j_call: TRBJ2-1
v_call: TRBV2
clone_size: .
cdr3_nt: TGTGCCAGCACCGAGGACAATGAGCAGTTCTTC
cdr3_aa: CASTEDNEQFF

d_call: .
j_call: TRBJ2-6
v_call: TRBV19
clone_size: .
cdr3_nt: TGTGCCAGTAGTAGCAGGGGAGACTCTGGGGCCAACGTCCTGACTTTC
cdr3_aa: CASSSRGDSGANVLTF

d_call: .
j_call: TRBJ2-1
v_call: TRBV5-1
clone_size: few
cdr3_nt: TGCGCCAGCAGCTTGGGTGGAGGCTACAATGAGCAGTTCTTC
cdr3_aa: CASSLGGGYNEQFF

d_call: .
j_call: TRBJ1-1
v_call: TRBV28
clone_size: .
cdr3_nt: TGTGCCAGCACCTTTGATAGGAGGGGAGCCGAAGCTTTCTTT
cdr3_aa: CASTFDRRGAEAFF

d_call: .
j_call: TRBJ1-1
v_call: TRBV9
clone_size: .
cdr3_nt: TGTGCCAGCAGCGTAGTCCCGGGGGGTATGAACACTGAAGCTTTCTTT
cdr3_aa: CASSVVPGGMNTEAFF

d_call: TRBD2
j_call: TRBJ2-5
v_call: TRBV29-1
clone_size: .
cdr3_nt: TGCAGCGTTGAAGATCTGCTAGCGGGAGGGCATCTCATGAAGACCCAGTACTTC
cdr3_aa: CSVEDLLAGGHLMKTQYF

d_call: TRBD2
j_call: TRBJ2-7
v_call: TRBV6-6
clone_size: few
cdr3_nt: TGTGCCAGCAGGGGGGGGACTAGCGGGGGGTACGAGCAGTACTTC
cdr3_aa: CASRGGTSGGYEQYF

d_call: .
j_call: TRBJ1-5
v_call: TRBV5-4
clone_size: .
cdr3_nt: TGTGCCAGCAGCCTACCCAATCAGCCCCAGCATTTT
cdr3_aa: CASSLPNQPQHF

d_call: .
j_call: TRBJ1-2
v_call: TRBV4-1
clone_size: .
cdr3_nt: TGCGCCAGCAGCCAAGTAGGAGGGAGTGTCTATGGCTACACCTTC
cdr3_aa: CASSQVGGSVYGYTF

d_call: .
j_call: TRBJ1-1
v_call: TRBV15
clone_size: .
cdr3_nt: TGTGCCACCAGCAGCGGGGATATGAACACTGAAGCTTTCTTT
cdr3_aa: CATSSGDMNTEAFF

d_call: TRBD2
j_call: TRBJ2-1
v_call: TRBV6-4
clone_size: .
cdr3_nt: TGTGCCAGCAGTGACCGACTAGCGGGGTCCAATGAGCAGTTCTTC
cdr3_aa: CASSDRLAGSNEQFF

d_call: .
j_call: TRBJ2-2
v_call: TRBV4-3
clone_size: few
cdr3_nt: TGCGCCAGCAGCCAAGTGGTACAGATGAACACCGGGGAGCTGTTTTTT
cdr3_aa: CASSQVVQMNTGELFF

d_call: TRBD2
j_call: TRBJ2-5
v_call: TRBV9
clone_size: .
cdr3_nt: TGTGCCAGCAGCGTAAACGGACTAGCGGGGGTCGAGACCCAGTACTTC
cdr3_aa: CASSVNGLAGVETQYF

d_call: TRBD1
j_call: TRBJ1-5
v_call: TRBV27
clone_size: .
cdr3_nt: TGTGCCAGCAGACGGTGGACAGGGTTGACCTATCAGCCCCAGCATTTT
cdr3_aa: CASRRWTGLTYQPQHF

d_call: .
j_call: TRBJ2-7
v_call: TRBV28
clone_size: .
cdr3_nt: TGTGCCAGCAGTTCCACGAGACAGTCCTACGAGCAGTACTTC
cdr3_aa: CASSSTRQSYEQYF

d_call: TRBD1
j_call: TRBJ1-5
v_call: TRBV7-9
clone_size: .
cdr3_nt: TGTGCCAGCAGCCCATACGGGACAGACAATCAGCCCCAGCATTTT
cdr3_aa: CASSPYGTDNQPQHF

d_call: TRBD2
j_call: TRBJ2-2
v_call: TRBV19
clone_size: few
cdr3_nt: TGTGCCAGTAGTAAGCTAGCGGGGGCGAACACCGGGGAGCTGTTTTTT
cdr3_aa: CASSKLAGANTGELFF

d_call: TRBD2
j_call: TRBJ2-1
v_call: TRBV7-3
clone_size: .
cdr3_nt: TGTGCCAGCAGCTTAATGGCGGGGGACCATGAGCAGTTCTTC
cdr3_aa: CASSLMAGDHEQFF

d_call: TRBD2
j_call: TRBJ2-5
v_call: TRBV5-1
clone_size: .
cdr3_nt: TGCGCCAGCAGCTTGAGGGGACTACAAGAGACCCAGTACTTC
cdr3_aa: CASSLRGLQETQYF

d_call: .
j_call: TRBJ2-2
v_call: TRBV7-2
clone_size: .
cdr3_nt: TGTGCCAGCAGCCCGAGAATCCCGACAGGTACCGGGGAGCTGTTTTTT
cdr3_aa: CASSPRIPTGTGELFF

d_call: TRBD1
j_call: TRBJ1-6
v_call: TRBV6-5
clone_size: .
cdr3_nt: TGTGCCAGCAGAGCCACAGGGGGCAACTCACCCCTCCACTTT
cdr3_aa: CASRATGGNSPLHF

d_call: .
j_call: TRBJ2-1
v_call: TRBV6-6
clone_size: .
cdr3_nt: TGTGCCAGCAGTTACAAGGGGTGGTATGAGCAGTTCTTC
cdr3_aa: CASSYKGWYEQFF

d_call: TRBD1
j_call: TRBJ1-2
v_call: TRBV30
clone_size: .
cdr3_nt: TGTGCCTGGAGTTCTTACAGGGGAAGGGGAGATGGCTACACCTTC
cdr3_aa: CAWSSYRGRGDGYTF

d_call: .
j_call: TRBJ1-1
v_call: TRBV11-2
clone_size: few
cdr3_nt: TGTGCCAGCAGCTTAGATCTCCAGGGTGAAGCTTTCTTT
cdr3_aa: CASSLDLQGEAFF

d_call: TRBD1
j_call: TRBJ1-6
v_call: TRBV7-9
clone_size: few
cdr3_nt: TGTGCCAGCAGCGACCGGACAGGGCGTAATTCACCCCTCCACTTT
cdr3_aa: CASSDRTGRNSPLHF

d_call: .
j_call: TRBJ1-4
v_call: TRBV2
clone_size: .
cdr3_nt: TGTGCCAGCAGAACTCCTCCGACTAATGAAAAACTGTTTTTT
cdr3_aa: CASRTPPTNEKLFF

d_call: TRBD1
j_call: TRBJ1-6
v_call: TRBV7-9
clone_size: few
cdr3_nt: TGTGCCAGCAGACCGGCAACAGGGGGAAATTCACCCCTCCACTTT
cdr3_aa: CASRPATGGNSPLHF

d_call: .
j_call: TRBJ2-1
v_call: TRBV4-2
clone_size: .
cdr3_nt: TGTGCCAGCAGCCAGTACTTTCTTAATGAGCAGTTCTTC
cdr3_aa: CASSQYFLNEQFF

d_call: TRBD2
j_call: TRBJ2-1
v_call: TRBV4-2
clone_size: few
cdr3_nt: TGTGCCAGCAGCCAACGACTAGCGGGAGAGGGCAATGAGCAGTTCTTC
cdr3_aa: CASSQRLAGEGNEQFF

d_call: TRBD1
j_call: TRBJ1-2
v_call: TRBV6-5
clone_size: .
cdr3_nt: TGTGCCAGCAGTAGGACAGGGATCGATGGCTACACCTTC
cdr3_aa: CASSRTGIDGYTF

d_call: .
j_call: TRBJ2-1
v_call: TRBV27
clone_size: .
cdr3_nt: TGTGCCAGCAGCCGACTGGCGGGGGCCACCTACAATGAGCAGTTCTTC
cdr3_aa: CASSRLAGATYNEQFF

d_call: .
j_call: TRBJ2-7
v_call: TRBV7-3
clone_size: few
cdr3_nt: TGTGCCAGCAGCTTAGCTTCGGGCAGGGGCTACGAGCAGTACTTC
cdr3_aa: CASSLASGRGYEQYF

d_call: TRBD1
j_call: TRBJ2-2
v_call: TRBV9
clone_size: few
cdr3_nt: TGTGCCAGCAGCGCAACAGGGGGCACCGGGGAGCTGTTTTTT
cdr3_aa: CASSATGGTGELFF